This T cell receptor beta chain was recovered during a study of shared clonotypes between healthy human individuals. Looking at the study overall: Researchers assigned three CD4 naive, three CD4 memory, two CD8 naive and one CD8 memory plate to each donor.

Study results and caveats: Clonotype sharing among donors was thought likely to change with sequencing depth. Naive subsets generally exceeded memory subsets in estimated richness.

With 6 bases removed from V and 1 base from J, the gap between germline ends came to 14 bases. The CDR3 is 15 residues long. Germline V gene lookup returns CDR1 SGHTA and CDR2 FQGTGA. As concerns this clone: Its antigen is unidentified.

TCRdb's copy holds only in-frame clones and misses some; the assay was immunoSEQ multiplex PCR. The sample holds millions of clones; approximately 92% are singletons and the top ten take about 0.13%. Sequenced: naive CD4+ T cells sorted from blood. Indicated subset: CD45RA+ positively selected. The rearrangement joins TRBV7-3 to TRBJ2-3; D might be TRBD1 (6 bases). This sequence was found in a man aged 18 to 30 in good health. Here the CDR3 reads CASSPGADGTDTQYF. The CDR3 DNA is TGTGCCAGCAGTCCAGGGGCCGATGGCACAGATACGCAGTATTTT.